One and the same sample provided the 5 T cell receptor beta chains below, sequenced in a study of regulatory T cells in long-lasting Graves disease. The time point here: newly diagnosed GD, antithyroid drugs for less than 3 months. Extracted PBMC RNA gave rise to the TCR library. Libraries of TCR beta came from iRepertoire HTBI primers plus Arm-PCR of CDR3 regions. MiXCR, run by TCRdb on the multiplex PCR reads, gives a single entry per CDR3 protein. The sample lists around 470,000 distinct CDR3 sequences, roughly 15% occurring once. This sample also belongs to another study, concerning T cells in Graves' hyperthyroidism and ophthalmopathy.

Sequenced material: peripheral blood mononuclear cells (PBMCs), taken at new diagnosis, from a patient treated with antithyroid drugs. These receptor sequences come from a woman aged 45-59 years with Graves disease.

This clonotype was seen ten or more times. The chain carries TRBV28 and TRBJ2-3; 7 nucleotides agree with TRBD1. In germline, CDR1 is MDHEN, CDR2 SYDVKM. The CDR3 covers 17 residues. Trimming cost V 2 bases and J 0 bases; bases outside gene matches: 8. The CDR3 DNA is TGTGCCAGCAGTTTACGTTGGGACAGTCTGAGCACAGATACGCAGTATTTT. This codes for CASSLRWDSLSTDTQYF.

This clonotype was observed a few times. The V call is TRBV6-1, the J call TRBJ1-5, with D possibly being TRBD1 (6 bases). The CDR3 sequence is 15 residues long. Germline V gene data show CDR1 as MNHNS and CDR2 as SASEGT. V was pared by 3 bases and J by 2 bases, with 11 bases between. The CDR3 reads CASSDGGGGNQPQHF. The CDR3 nucleotides read TGTGCCAGCAGTGATGGAGGGGGGGGCAATCAGCCCCAGCATTTT.

There are many counts of this clonotype. This chain uses TRBV10-3 with TRBJ2-1, with 7 bases that match TRBD2. The CDR3 runs 17 residues. V lost 6 bases and J lost 3; bases outside the gene matches: 14. From germline, CDR1 is ENHRY and CDR2 SYGVKD. Here the CDR3 DNA reads TGTGCCATCAGATCAACGGGGCTAGCGGCCCACTACAATGAGCAGTTCTTC. Its translation is CAIRSTGLAAHYNEQFF.

This clonotype was counted at least ten times. V and J are TRBV5-1 and TRBJ2-1, with TRBD2 matching 10 bases. CDR1 SGHRS and CDR2 YFSETQ come from the germline V gene. J gave up 8 bases and V 2 bases, and 4 bases lay outside the gene matches. The CDR3 loop spans 14 amino acids. CDR3 bases: TGCGCCAGCAGCTTCGAGCGGGAGGGTCATGAGCAGTTCTTC. Its translation: CASSFEREGHEQFF. The full variable domain, in which reference TRBV5-1 and TRBJ2-1 provide the parts outside the CDR3, is KAGVTQTPRYLIKTRGQQVTLSCSPISGHRSVSWYQQTPGQGLQFLFEYFSETQRNKGNFPGRFSGRQFSNSRSEMNVSTLELGDSALYLCASSFEREGHEQFFGPGTRLTVL.

This clonotype was observed at least ten times. The chain is built from TRBV5-1 and TRBJ2-2, with D unresolved. The V gene's germline CDR1 is SGHRS and CDR2 YFSETQ. This CDR3 is 15 amino acids long. Trimming took off 0 bases at V and 4 bases at J, with 10 bases between the two ends. The CDR3 DNA reads as TGCGCCAGCAGCTTGGAAGGGTGGGGCACCGGGGAGCTGTTTTTT. This sequence encodes CASSLEGWGTGELFF.